This T cell receptor (beta chain) emerged from a study of T cells in Graves' hyperthyroidism and ophthalmopathy. Whole-study results and caveats: With a median lead of around 5.9 months before onset, the model predicted ophthalmopathy.

Remarks on this clonotype: What it binds is not known.

Exclusion of patients followed from uncontrolled infection, other autoimmune disease, pregnancy or lactation. Trimming took 0 bases from V and 0 from J, leaving 12 bases between them. The CDR3 totals 16 residues. Germline V CDR1 and CDR2: MNHEY, SVGAGI. It was RNA transcripts that yielded the amplified TCR beta CDR3 regions. RT-PCR in the first round (using the HTBI primer set) targeted the TCR CDR3. From the multiplex PCR reads, TCRdb called clonotypes with MiXCR, one entry per CDR3 protein. This table holds just under 750,000 distinct CDR3 sequences, 30% to 40% found once. The source is a woman between 40 and 50 years old with Graves' hyperthyroidism. The J gene is TRBJ2-7, the V gene TRBV6-5, with D unresolved. Sample: blood. The CDR3 spells CASSYSRSATSYEQYF. In nucleotides, the CDR3 is TGTGCCAGCAGTTACTCGAGGTCGGCGACCTCCTACGAGCAGTACTTC.